This T cell receptor (beta chain) came from a study of vaccination and CD4 T cells after COVID-19. About the research overall: Sampling post-COVID took place a median roughly 93 days after diagnosis (range 35 to 161). Study findings and constraints: Convalescent patients' median share of reactive clones seen only post-vaccination was about 87%. For convalescent patients, 304 of the 307 vaccine-specific clones analyzed were classified as spike mono-reactive.

Treatment described: roughly ten-day PBMC culture with coronavirus spike peptide pools or control peptides (ViraFEST assay). ViraFEST grew antigen-specific T cells using peptide pools, then sequenced TCRs. Only a few counts were recorded for this clonotype. Antigen specificity is unknown. Cultured CD4+ T-cell DNA underwent Oncomine TCR Beta short-read sequencing. Each CDR3 protein is one row after TCRdb ran MiXCR on the PCR reads. The sample contains just under 8,500 distinct CDR3 sequences, about 68% of which appear only once. Per the germline V gene, CDR1 is DFQATT and CDR2 is SNEGSKA (reference sequence). The CDR3 runs to 14 residues. Trimming at V came to 5 bases and at J to 5 bases, leaving 11 bases not matched to a gene.

The source of this sequence is a human donor who had recovered from COVID-19. The sequenced material came from CD4+ T cells from blood, cultured in vitro. The chain couples TRBV20-1 to TRBJ1-1; TRBD1 matches at 7 bases. The CDR3 spells CSAPRTGDRTEAFF. Written as DNA, the CDR3 is TGCAGTGCTCCACGGACCGGGGACAGAACTGAAGCTTTCTTT.